Sequencing of this T cell receptor beta chain was carried out in a study of blood T cells in healthy people across ages. Sample-barcoded 5' priming and a J-beta primer mix drove a second PCR of roughly 6 to 12 cycles. TCRdb processed the 5' RACE reads anew with MiXCR; each CDR3 protein has one entry. The sample contains 1.2 million to 1.5 million distinct CDR3 sequences, approximately 63% of which appear only once. Study results and caveats: Researchers report that TCR beta diversity correlated strongly with naive T cell percentage.

Details on this clonotype: What it recognizes is unknown.

The CDR3 has 15 amino acids. Per germline, CDR1 ENHRY and CDR2 SYGVKD. The V gene lost 3 bases and the J gene lost 5 bases, with 17 bases spanning the gap. The TCR sequence derives from a man aged 18 to 29 in good health. The specimen sequenced was blood. The chain links TRBV10-3 to TRBJ2-7, with unresolved D. The CDR3 protein is CAISDDQGWSHEQYF. Here the CDR3 DNA reads TGTGCCATCAGTGACGATCAAGGGTGGTCCCACGAGCAGTACTTC.